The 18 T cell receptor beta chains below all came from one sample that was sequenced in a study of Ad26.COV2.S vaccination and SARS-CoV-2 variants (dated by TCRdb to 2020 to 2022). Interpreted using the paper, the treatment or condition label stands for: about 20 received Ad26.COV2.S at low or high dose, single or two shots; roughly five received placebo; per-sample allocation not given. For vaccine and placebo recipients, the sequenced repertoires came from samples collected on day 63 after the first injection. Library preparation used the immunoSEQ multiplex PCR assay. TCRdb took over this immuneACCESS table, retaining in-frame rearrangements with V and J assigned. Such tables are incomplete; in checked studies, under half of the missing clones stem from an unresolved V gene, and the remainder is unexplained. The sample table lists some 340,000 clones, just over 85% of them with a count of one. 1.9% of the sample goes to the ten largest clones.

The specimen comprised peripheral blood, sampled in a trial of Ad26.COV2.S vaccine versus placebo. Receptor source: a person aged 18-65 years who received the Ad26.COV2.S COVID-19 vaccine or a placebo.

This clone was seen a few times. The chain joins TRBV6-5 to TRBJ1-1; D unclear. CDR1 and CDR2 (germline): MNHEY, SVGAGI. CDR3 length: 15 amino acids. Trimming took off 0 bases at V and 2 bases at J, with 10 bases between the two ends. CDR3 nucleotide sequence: TGTGCCAGCAGTTACTCGTGGCAGAGTAACACTGAAGCTTTCTTT. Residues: CASSYSWQSNTEAFF.

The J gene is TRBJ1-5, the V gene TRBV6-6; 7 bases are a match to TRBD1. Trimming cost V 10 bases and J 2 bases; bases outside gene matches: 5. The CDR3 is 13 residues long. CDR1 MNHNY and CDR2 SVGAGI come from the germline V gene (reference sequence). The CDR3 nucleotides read TGTGCCACCACTACAGGGGGCAATCAGCCCCAGCATTTT. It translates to CATTTGGNQPQHF.

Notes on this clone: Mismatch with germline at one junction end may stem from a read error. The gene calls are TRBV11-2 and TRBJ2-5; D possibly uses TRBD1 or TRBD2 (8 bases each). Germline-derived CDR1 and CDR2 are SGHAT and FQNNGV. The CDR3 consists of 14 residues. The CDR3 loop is CASSLIGGAGTGNF. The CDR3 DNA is TGTGCCAGCAGCTTAATCGGGGGGGCTGGGACAGGAAACTTC.

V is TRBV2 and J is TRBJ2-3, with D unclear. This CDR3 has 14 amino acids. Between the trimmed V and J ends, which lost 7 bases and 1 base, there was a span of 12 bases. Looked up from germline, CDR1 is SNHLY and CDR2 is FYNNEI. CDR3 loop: CASNRVRGTDTQYF. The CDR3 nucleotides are TGTGCCAGCAACCGGGTCCGAGGCACAGATACGCAGTATTTT. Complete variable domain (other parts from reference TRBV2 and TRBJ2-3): EPEVTQTPSHQVTQMGQEVILRCVPISNHLYFYWYRQILGQKVEFLVSFYNNEISEKSEIFDDQFSVERPDGSNFTLKIRSTKLEDSAMYFCASNRVRGTDTQYFGPGTRLTVL.

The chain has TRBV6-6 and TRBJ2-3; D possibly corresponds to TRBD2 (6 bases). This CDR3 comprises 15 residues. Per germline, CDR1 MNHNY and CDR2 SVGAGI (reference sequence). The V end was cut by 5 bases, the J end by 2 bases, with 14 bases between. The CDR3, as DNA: TGTGCCAGCAGTCTCTCGACTAGGTACACAGATACGCAGTATTTT. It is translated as CASSLSTRYTDTQYF.

CDR3 in DNA: TGTGCCAGCAGTTCGACAGGGGATTTTCAGCCCCAGCATTTT. This gives the protein CASSSTGDFQPQHF. V and J are TRBV27 and TRBJ1-5; 8 bases map to TRBD1. This CDR3 has 14 amino acids. Germline CDR1 and CDR2: MNHEY and SMNVEV (reference sequence). Unmatched junction bases numbered 5, after V lost 4 bases and J lost 6 bases.

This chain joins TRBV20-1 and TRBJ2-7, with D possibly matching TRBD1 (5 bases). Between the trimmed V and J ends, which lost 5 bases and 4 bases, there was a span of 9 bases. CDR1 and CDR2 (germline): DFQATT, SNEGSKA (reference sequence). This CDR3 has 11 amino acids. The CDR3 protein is CSARQLYEQYF. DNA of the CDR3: TGCAGTGCTCGACAGTTATACGAGCAGTACTTC.

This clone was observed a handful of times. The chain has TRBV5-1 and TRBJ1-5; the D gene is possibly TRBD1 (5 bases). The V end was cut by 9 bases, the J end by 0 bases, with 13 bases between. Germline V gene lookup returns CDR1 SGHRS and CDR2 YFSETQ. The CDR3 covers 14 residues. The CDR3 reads CAKAGRYSNQPQHF. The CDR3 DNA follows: TGCGCCAAAGCAGGGAGATATAGCAATCAGCCCCAGCATTTT.

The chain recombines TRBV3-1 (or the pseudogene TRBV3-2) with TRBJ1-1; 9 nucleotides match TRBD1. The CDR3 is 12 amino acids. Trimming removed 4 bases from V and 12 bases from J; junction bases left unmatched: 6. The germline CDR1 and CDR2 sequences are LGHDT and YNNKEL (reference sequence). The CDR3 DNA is TGTGCCAGCAGCCCCTCGGACAGGGGCCCTTTCTTT. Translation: CASSPSDRGPFF.

The CDR3 sequence is CASSVRTVYVYNEQFF. The CDR3 nucleotides read TGTGCCAGCTCAGTTCGGACAGTTTATGTATACAATGAGCAGTTCTTC. The chain couples TRBV18 to TRBJ2-1, with D possibly being TRBD1 (6 bases). V was pared by 5 bases and J by 4 bases, with 18 bases between. CDR3 length equals 16 residues. Germline V lookup: CDR1 KGHSH, CDR2 LQKENI.

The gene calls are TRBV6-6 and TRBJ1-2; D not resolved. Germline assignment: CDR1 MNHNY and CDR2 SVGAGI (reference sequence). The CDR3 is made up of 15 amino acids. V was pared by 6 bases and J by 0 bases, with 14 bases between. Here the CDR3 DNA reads TGTGCCAGCAGATTTCAGACGACCGCTAACTATGGCTACACCTTC. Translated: CASRFQTTANYGYTF.

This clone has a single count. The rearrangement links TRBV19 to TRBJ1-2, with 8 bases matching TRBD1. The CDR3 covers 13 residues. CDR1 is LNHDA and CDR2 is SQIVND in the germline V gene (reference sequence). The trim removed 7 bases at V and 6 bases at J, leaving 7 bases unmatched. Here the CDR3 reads CASKSPGGHGYTF. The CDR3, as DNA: TGTGCCAGTAAGAGCCCAGGGGGCCATGGCTACACCTTC.

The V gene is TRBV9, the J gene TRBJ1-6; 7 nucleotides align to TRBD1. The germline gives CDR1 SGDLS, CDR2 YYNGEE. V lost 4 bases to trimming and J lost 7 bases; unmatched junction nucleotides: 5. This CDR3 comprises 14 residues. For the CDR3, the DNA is TGTGCCAGCAGCTCCCGGGACAGCAATTCACCCCTCCACTTT. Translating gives CASSSRDSNSPLHF.

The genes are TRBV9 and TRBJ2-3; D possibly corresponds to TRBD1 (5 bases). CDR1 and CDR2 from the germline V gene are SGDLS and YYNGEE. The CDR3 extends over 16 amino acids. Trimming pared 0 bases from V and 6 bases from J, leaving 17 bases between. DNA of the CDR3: TGTGCCAGCAGCGTAGGGGGCGGTCGTGCAGGGGATACGCAGTATTTT. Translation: CASSVGGGRAGDTQYF.

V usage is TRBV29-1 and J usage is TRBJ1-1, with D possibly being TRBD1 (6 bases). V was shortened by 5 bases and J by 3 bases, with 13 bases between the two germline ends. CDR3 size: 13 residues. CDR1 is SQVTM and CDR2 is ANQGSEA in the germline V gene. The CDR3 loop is CSVTGARDTEAFF. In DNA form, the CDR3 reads TGCAGCGTTACGGGGGCGCGGGACACTGAAGCTTTCTTT.

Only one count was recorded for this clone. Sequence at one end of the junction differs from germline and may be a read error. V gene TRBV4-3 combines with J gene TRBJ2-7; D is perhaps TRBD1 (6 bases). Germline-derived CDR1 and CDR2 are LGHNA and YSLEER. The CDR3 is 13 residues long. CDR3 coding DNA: TGCGCCAGCAGCCAAGTTCGGGGACACCGGTCCTTCTTC. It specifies CASSQVRGHRSFF.

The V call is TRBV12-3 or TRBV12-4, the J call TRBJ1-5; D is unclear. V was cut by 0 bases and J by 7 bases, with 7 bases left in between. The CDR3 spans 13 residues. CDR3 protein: CASSLAEGQPQHF. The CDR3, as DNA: TGTGCCAGCAGTTTAGCCGAGGGCCAGCCCCAGCATTTT.

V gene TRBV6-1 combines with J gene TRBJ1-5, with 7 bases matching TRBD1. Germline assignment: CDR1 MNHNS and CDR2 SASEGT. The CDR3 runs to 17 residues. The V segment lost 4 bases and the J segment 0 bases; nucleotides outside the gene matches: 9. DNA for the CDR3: TGTGCCAGCAGTGTTGCCGTTGGGACAGCTAGCAATCAGCCCCAGCATTTT. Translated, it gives CASSVAVGTASNQPQHF.